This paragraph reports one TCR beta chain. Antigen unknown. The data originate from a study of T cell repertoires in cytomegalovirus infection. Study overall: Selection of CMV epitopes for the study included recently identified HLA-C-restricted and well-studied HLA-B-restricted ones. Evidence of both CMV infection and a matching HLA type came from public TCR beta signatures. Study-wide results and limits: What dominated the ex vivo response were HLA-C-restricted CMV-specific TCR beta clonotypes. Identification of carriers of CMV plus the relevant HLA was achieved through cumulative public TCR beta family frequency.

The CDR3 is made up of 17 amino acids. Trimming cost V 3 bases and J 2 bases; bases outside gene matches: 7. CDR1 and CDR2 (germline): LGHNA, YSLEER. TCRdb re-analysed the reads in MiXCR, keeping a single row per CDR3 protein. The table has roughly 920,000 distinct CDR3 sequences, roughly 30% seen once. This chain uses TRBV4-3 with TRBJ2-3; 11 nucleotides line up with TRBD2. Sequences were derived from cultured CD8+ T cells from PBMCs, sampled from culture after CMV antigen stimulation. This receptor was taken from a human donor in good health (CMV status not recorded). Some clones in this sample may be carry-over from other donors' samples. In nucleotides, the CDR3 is TGCGCCAGCAGCCATCTCGGGACTAGCGGTATCACAGATACGCAGTATTTT. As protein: CASSHLGTSGITDTQYF.